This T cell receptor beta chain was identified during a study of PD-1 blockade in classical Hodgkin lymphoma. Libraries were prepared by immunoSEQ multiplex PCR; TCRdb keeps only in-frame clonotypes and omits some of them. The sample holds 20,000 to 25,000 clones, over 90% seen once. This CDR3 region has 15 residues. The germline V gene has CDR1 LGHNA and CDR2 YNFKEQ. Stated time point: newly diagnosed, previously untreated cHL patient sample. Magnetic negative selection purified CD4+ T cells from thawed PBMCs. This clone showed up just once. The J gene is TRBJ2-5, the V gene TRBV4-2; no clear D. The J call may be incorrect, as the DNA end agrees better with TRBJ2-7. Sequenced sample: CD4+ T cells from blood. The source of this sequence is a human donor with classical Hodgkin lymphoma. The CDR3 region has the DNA TGTGCCAGCAGCCAAGAGGCCCTCAGCTCCTACGAGCAGTACTTC. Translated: CASSQEALSSYEQYF.